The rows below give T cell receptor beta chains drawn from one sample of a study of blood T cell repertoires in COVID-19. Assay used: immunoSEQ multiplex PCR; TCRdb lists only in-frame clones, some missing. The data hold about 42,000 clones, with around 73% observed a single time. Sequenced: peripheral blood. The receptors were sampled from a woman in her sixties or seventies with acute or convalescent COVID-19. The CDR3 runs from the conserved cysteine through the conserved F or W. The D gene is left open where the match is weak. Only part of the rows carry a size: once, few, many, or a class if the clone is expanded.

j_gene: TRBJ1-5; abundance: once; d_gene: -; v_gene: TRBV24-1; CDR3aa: CATSDWLFDQPQHF; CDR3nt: TGTGCCACCAGTGATTGGCTTTTCGATCAGCCCCAGCATTTT
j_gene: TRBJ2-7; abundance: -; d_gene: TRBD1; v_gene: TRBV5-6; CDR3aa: CASSLFTGQARYEQYF; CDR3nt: TGTGCCAGCAGCTTATTTACGGGACAGGCTCGATACGAGCAGTACTTC
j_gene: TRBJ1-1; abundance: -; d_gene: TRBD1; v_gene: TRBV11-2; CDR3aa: CASSFLTGSNTEAFF; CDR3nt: TGTGCCAGCAGCTTCCTGACAGGGTCGAACACTGAAGCTTTCTTT
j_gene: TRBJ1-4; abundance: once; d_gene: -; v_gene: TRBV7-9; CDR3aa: CASSQWTASNEKLFF; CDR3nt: TGTGCCAGCAGCCAGTGGACAGCTTCTAATGAAAAACTGTTTTTT
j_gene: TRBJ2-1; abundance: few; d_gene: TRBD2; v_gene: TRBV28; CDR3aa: CASSTLLAGENEQFF; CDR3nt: TGTGCCAGCAGTACCCTACTAGCGGGGGAAAATGAGCAGTTCTTC
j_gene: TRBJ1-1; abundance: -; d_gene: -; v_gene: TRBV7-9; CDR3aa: CASSAQGNTEAFF; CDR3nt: TGTGCCAGCAGCGCACAGGGGAACACTGAAGCTTTCTTT
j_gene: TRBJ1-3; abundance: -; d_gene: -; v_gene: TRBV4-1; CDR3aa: CASSPGASGNTIYF; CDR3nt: TGCGCCAGCAGTCCAGGGGCCTCTGGAAACACCATATATTTT
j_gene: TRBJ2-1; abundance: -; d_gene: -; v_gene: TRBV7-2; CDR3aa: CASTLRLPSSYNEQFF; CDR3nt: TGTGCCAGCACCCTCCGCCTCCCGAGCTCCTACAATGAGCAGTTCTTC
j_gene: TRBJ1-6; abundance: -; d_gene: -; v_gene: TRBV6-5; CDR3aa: CASSRGFDSNSPLHF; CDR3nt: TGTGCCAGCAGTCGGGGTTTCGATTCGAATTCACCCCTCCACTTT
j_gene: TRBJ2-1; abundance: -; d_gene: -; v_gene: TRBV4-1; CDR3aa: CASSQDRGSSSYNEQFF; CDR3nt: TGCGCCAGCAGCCAAGATAGGGGCAGCAGCTCCTACAATGAGCAGTTCTTC
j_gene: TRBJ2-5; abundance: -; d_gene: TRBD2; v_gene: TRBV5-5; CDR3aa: CASSRLAAGEQETQYF; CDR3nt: TGTGCCAGCAGCCGGCTAGCAGCGGGAGAGCAAGAGACCCAGTACTTC
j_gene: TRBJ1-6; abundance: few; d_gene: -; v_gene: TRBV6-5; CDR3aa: CASQGNGNSPLHF; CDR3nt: TGTGCCAGTCAGGGTAATGGGAATTCACCCCTCCACTTT
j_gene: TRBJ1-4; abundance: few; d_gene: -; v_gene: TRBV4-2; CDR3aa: CASSTRGQGNEKLFF; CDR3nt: TGTGCCAGCAGCACGAGAGGGCAGGGGAATGAAAAACTGTTTTTT
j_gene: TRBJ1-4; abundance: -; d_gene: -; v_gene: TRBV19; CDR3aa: CASSIPQGWALFF; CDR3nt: TGTGCCAGTAGTATACCACAGGGATGGGCCCTGTTTTTT
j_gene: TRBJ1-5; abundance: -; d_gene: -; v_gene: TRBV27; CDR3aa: CASSSRSGVWQPQHF; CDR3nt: TGTGCCAGCAGCTCGAGAAGCGGGGTCTGGCAGCCCCAGCATTTT
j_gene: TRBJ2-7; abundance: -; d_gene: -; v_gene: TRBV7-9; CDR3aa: CASSLTTGRKYEQYF; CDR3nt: TGTGCCAGCAGCCTCACGACAGGGAGGAAGTACGAGCAGTACTTC
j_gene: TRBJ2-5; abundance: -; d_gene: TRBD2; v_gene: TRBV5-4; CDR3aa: CASSLGLAAQETQYF; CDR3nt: TGTGCCAGCAGCTTGGGACTAGCGGCGCAAGAGACCCAGTACTTC
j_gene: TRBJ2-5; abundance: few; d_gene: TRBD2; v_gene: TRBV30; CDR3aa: CAFKRGGWETQYF; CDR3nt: TGTGCCTTTAAGCGGGGCGGATGGGAGACCCAGTACTTC
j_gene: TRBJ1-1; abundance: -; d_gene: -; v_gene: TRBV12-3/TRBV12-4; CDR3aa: CASGQLNTEAFF; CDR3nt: TGTGCCAGCGGACAGCTGAACACTGAAGCTTTCTTT
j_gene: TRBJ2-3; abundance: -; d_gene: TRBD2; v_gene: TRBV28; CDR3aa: CASSFPASGGYLDTQYF; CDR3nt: TGTGCCAGCAGTTTCCCCGCTAGCGGGGGCTATCTAGATACGCAGTATTTT
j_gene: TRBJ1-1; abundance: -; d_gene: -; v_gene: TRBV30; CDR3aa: CAWSVGSGVETEAFF; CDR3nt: TGTGCCTGGAGCGTCGGTTCAGGGGTGGAGACTGAAGCTTTCTTT
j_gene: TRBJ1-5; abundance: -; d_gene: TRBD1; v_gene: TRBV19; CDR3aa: CASSPRTGAFSNQPQHF; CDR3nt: TGTGCCAGTAGTCCGCGGACAGGAGCTTTTAGCAATCAGCCCCAGCATTTT
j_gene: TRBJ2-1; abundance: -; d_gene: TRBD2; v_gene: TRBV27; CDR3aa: CASRFSGGANEQFF; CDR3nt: TGTGCCAGCAGGTTTAGCGGGGGGGCCAATGAGCAGTTCTTC
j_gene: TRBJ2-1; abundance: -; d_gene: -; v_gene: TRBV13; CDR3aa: CASERGIYNEQFF; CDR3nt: TGTGCCAGCGAACGCGGGATCTACAATGAGCAGTTCTTC
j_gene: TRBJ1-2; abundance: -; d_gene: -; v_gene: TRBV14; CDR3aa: CASSQIGDIGMGYTF; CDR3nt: TGTGCCAGCAGCCAGATCGGGGACATCGGGATGGGCTACACCTTC
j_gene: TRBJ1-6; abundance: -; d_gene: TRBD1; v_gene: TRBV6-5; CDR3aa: CASSYPRGHYNSPLHF; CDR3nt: TGTGCCAGCAGTTACCCCAGGGGGCACTATAATTCACCCCTCCACTTT
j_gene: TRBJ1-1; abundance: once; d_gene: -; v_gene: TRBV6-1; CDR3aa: CASSEVLEAFF; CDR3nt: TGTGCCAGCAGTGAAGTTCTTGAAGCTTTCTTT
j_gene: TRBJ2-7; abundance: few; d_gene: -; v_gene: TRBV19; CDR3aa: CASSPWTEDYEQYF; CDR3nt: TGTGCCAGTAGCCCCTGGACAGAGGACTACGAGCAGTACTTC
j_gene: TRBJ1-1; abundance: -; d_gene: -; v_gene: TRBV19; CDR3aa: CASSTNPAGVTEAFF; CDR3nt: TGTGCCAGTAGTACTAACCCGGCAGGGGTGACTGAAGCTTTCTTT